This T cell receptor (beta chain) emerged from a study of CD8 T cells in ankylosing spondylitis. General observations from the study: Significant enrichment of disease-linked clones was reportedly seen in matched ankylosing spondylitis synovial fluid. Within ankylosing spondylitis blood, a TCR beta motif made up of eight highly homologous variants appeared to be characteristic. Peripheral blood samples showed relatively rare disease-linked clones, and these clones were CD8+.

This clonotype was found many times. What it binds is unknown. V was clipped by 4 bases and J by 6 bases, with 22 bases between them. The CDR3 length is 16 residues. Looked up from germline, CDR1 is SGHRS and CDR2 is YFSETQ. Libraries for TCR beta were made by quantitative 5'-RACE with molecular barcodes. A single record per CDR3 protein comes from TCRdb applying MiXCR to the 5' RACE reads. The sample yields a few hundred thousand distinct CDR3 sequences, 9.5% to 12% seen once. The genes are TRBV5-1 and TRBJ1-2; D remains ambiguous. The receptor's source is a male donor with ankylosing spondylitis or in good health (not recorded which). The sample consisted of blood, either unsorted or a sorted T cell fraction (not recorded which). The CDR3 DNA reads TGCGCCAGCAGCATATCGGCCCGGTGGAGCGTCGATGGCTACACCTTC. Protein product: CASSISARWSVDGYTF.